The sequence of this T cell receptor beta chain was determined in a study of vaccination and CD4 T cells after COVID-19. For the study at large: Investigators drew the post-COVID samples a median roughly 98 days after diagnosis, with a range of 35 to 161.

Cultured CD4+ T cell DNA was sequenced using the Oncomine TCR Beta short-read assay. One entry per CDR3 protein results from TCRdb running MiXCR on the PCR reads. The table shows around 13,000 distinct CDR3 sequences, with around three fifths occurring only once. Treatment reported: roughly 10-day PBMC culture with coronavirus spike peptide pools or control peptides (ViraFEST assay). With peptide pools, ViraFEST first expanded antigen-specific T cells and afterwards sequenced their TCRs. The PCR-positive dates, March through December 2020, came before the US Alpha, Beta and Delta variants. This clonotype was seen only a few times. Its antigen is unknown. Germline CDR1 and CDR2: SGHNT and YYREEE (reference sequence). V gave up 5 bases and J gave up 5 bases, with 7 bases separating them. The CDR3 totals 11 residues.

The sequenced sample consisted of CD4+ T cells from blood, cultured in vitro. V and J are TRBV5-4 and TRBJ2-5; D is unclear. The TCR comes from a human donor who had recovered from COVID-19. The CDR3 DNA reads as TGTGCCAGCAGTCAGAGTGAGACCCAGTACTTC. Translated, it gives CASSQSETQYF.